Presented here are 14 T cell receptor beta chains from one specimen sequenced in a study of blood T cell repertoires in COVID-19. Profiling relied on immunoSEQ multiplex PCR, and the TCRdb table lists in-frame clones only, not all of them. The data contain some 240,000 clones, roughly 89% of them seen just once; the ten biggest clones take up 4% to 5%. Sequenced input: peripheral blood. The receptors were gathered from a woman between 40 and 55 years old who had recovered from COVID-19.

This chain joins TRBV10-3 and TRBJ1-2; 10 nucleotides agree with TRBD1. The length of the CDR3 is 14 residues. Germline V gene sequence: CDR1 ENHRY, CDR2 SYGVKD. V trimming: 7 bases; J trimming: 4 bases; junction bases outside the gene matches: 6. CDR3 protein: CAINPGQGSYGYTF. The CDR3 nucleotides read TGTGCCATCAATCCGGGACAGGGGAGCTATGGCTACACCTTC.

This clone was counted a single time. The gene calls are TRBV5-1 and TRBJ2-3; 11 nucleotides align to TRBD2. This CDR3 spans 16 amino acids. Germline V gene data show CDR1 as SGHRS and CDR2 as YFSETQ. V trimming: 4 bases; J trimming: 3 bases; junction bases outside the gene matches: 7. CDR3 loop: CASSQLVAGGTDTQYF. The CDR3 DNA is TGCGCCAGCAGCCAATTGGTAGCGGGGGGGACAGATACGCAGTATTTT.

In this sample, this clone turned up once. CDR3 protein: CASSLVVGASYEQYF. The CDR3 DNA sequence: TGTGCCAGCAGCTTAGTGGTGGGGGCGTCCTACGAGCAGTACTTC. This chain links TRBV11-2 with TRBJ2-7; a possible D gene is TRBD1 (6 bases). There are 15 residues in the CDR3. The V end was cut by 1 base, the J end by 1 base, with 11 bases between. CDR1 SGHAT and CDR2 FQNNGV come from the germline V gene.

The genes are TRBV6-2 or TRBV6-3 and TRBJ2-3, with 10 bases that match TRBD2. The CDR3 is 18 residues long. V trimming: 3 bases; J trimming: 0 bases; junction bases outside the gene matches: 9. The germline V gene encodes CDR1 MNHEY and CDR2 SVGEGT. The CDR3 loop reads CASSYRLAGGASTDTQYF. The CDR3 nucleotides are TGTGCCAGCAGTTATAGACTAGCGGGTGGAGCTAGCACAGATACGCAGTATTTT.

The CDR3 loop is CASSIRGGSAYEQYV. The CDR3 nucleotides read TGTGCCAGCAGCATACGAGGCGGGAGTGCCTACGAGCAGTACGTC. The chain uses TRBV7-2 and TRBJ2-7, with 7 positions matching TRBD2. CDR1 and CDR2 (germline): SGHTA, FQGNSA. The CDR3 runs 15 residues. V gave up 5 bases and J gave up 2 bases; unmatched junction bases: 9.

This chain joins TRBV19 and TRBJ1-5, with D perhaps TRBD1 (5 bases). The V gene's germline CDR1 is LNHDA and CDR2 SQIVND (reference sequence). Deletions cut 5 bases from V and 11 bases from J, with 16 bases between. This CDR3 region has 13 residues. The CDR3 reads CASSDSPFGAQHF. The CDR3 DNA reads TGTGCCAGTAGTGACAGCCCTTTTGGGGCCCAGCATTTT.

This chain joins TRBV10-2 and TRBJ2-1; the match to TRBD1 covers 8 bases. The CDR3 has 13 amino acids. CDR1 WSHSY and CDR2 SAAADI come from the germline V gene. With 8 bases clipped from V and 7 bases from J, the junction kept 7 bases outside the gene matches. CDR3 in DNA: TGCGCCAGCTCCTACAGGGGGGAGAATGAGCAGTTCTTC. Translation gives CASSYRGENEQFF.

This clone appeared once. The genes are TRBV18 and TRBJ2-3, with D perhaps TRBD2 (6 bases). There are 16 residues in the CDR3. The germline CDR1 and CDR2 sequences are KGHSH and LQKENI. Trimming stripped 2 bases from V and 2 bases from J, with 14 bases between. DNA of the CDR3: TGTGCCAGCTCACCATCCCTGCGGGGATCCACAGATACGCAGTATTTT. Translating gives CASSPSLRGSTDTQYF.

The chain recombines TRBV5-1 with TRBJ1-2, with D possibly matching TRBD1 (6 bases). The CDR3 is 16 amino acids. V lost 3 bases, J lost 8 bases, and 23 bases lay in between. CDR1 is SGHRS, CDR2 YFSETQ, per germline. CDR3 sequence: CASSWARDDRLKGYTF. The DNA of the CDR3 is TGCGCCAGCAGCTGGGCGAGGGACGACAGGCTTAAAGGCTACACCTTC. The complete variable domain, with remaining parts taken from reference TRBV5-1 and TRBJ1-2, reads KAGVTQTPRYLIKTRGQQVTLSCSPISGHRSVSWYQQTPGQGLQFLFEYFSETQRNKGNFPGRFSGRQFSNSRSEMNVSTLELGDSALYLCASSWARDDRLKGYTFGSGTRLTVV.

The chain couples TRBV7-2 to TRBJ1-4, with TRBD1 as a possible D gene (5 bases). Trimming removed 5 bases at V and 10 bases at J, with 20 bases between. CDR3 length: 15 residues. Germline CDR1 is SGHTA and CDR2 is FQGNSA. The CDR3 sequence: CASSPKPWGEGKLFF. CDR3 DNA sequence: TGTGCCAGCAGCCCCAAACCCTGGGGGGAGGGAAAACTGTTTTTT. The full variable domain, its missing parts supplied by reference TRBV7-2 and TRBJ1-4, is GAGVSQSPSNKVTEKGKDVELRCDPISGHTALYWYRQSLGQGLEFLIYFQGNSAPDKSGLPSDRFSAERTGGSVSTLTIQRTQQEDSAVYLCASSPKPWGEGKLFFGSGTQLSVL.

The rearrangement uses TRBV4-3 and TRBJ2-6, with D uncertain. This CDR3 has 15 amino acids. Germline V lookup: CDR1 LGHNA, CDR2 YSLEER. V lost 4 bases, J lost 1 base, and 8 bases lay in between. In DNA form, the CDR3 reads TGCGCCAGCAGCCCGGAGCCATCTGGGGCCAACGTCCTGACTTTC. This gives the protein CASSPEPSGANVLTF.

This clone was counted once. The chain carries TRBV27 and TRBJ2-1; 7 bases line up with TRBD2. The J segment lost 16 bases and the V segment lost 0 bases, leaving 9 bases of the junction unmatched. CDR3 length equals 13 residues. The germline V gene encodes CDR1 MNHEY and CDR2 SMNVEV (reference sequence). DNA of the CDR3: TGTGCCAGCAGTTTATCGGAGCGGGGCCCTGGATTCTTC. Amino acids: CASSLSERGPGFF.

V usage is TRBV19 and J usage is TRBJ1-1; maybe TRBD1 (5 bases). CDR3 length: 13 residues. CDR1 and CDR2 (germline): LNHDA, SQIVND (reference sequence). Trimming removed 7 bases at V and 3 bases at J, with 12 bases between. DNA of the CDR3: TGTGCCAGTATTGAGCGGGGGGACACTGAAGCTTTCTTT. Amino acid sequence: CASIERGDTEAFF.

V is TRBV28 and J is TRBJ2-3; 10 positions agree with TRBD2. Losses at the gene ends were 2 bases for V and 0 bases for J; bases not matched to a gene: 5. The length of the CDR3 is 17 residues. Germline-derived CDR1 and CDR2 are MDHEN and SYDVKM. CDR3 in amino acids: CASSLATSGASTDTQYF. The CDR3 DNA reads as TGTGCCAGCAGTTTAGCCACTAGCGGGGCTAGCACAGATACGCAGTATTTT.